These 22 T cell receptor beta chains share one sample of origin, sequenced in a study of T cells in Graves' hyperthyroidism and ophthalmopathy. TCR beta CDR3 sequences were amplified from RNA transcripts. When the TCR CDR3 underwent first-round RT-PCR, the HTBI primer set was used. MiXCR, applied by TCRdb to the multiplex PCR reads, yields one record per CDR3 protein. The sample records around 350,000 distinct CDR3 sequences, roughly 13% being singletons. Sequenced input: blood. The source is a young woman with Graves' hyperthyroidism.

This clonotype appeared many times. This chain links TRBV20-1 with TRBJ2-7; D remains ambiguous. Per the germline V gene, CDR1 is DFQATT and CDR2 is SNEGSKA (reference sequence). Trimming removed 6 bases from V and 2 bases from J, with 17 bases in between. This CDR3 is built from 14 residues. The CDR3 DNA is TGCAGTGCCACAGAGGCCTGGGCTACCTACGAGCAGTACTTC. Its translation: CSATEAWATYEQYF.

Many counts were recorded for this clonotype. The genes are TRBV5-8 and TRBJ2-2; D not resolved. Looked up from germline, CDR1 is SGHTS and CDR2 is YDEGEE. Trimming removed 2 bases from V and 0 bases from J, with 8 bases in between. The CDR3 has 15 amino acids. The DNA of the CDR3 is TGTGCCAGCAGCTTAGGGCTAGCGAACACCGGGGAGCTGTTTTTT. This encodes CASSLGLANTGELFF.

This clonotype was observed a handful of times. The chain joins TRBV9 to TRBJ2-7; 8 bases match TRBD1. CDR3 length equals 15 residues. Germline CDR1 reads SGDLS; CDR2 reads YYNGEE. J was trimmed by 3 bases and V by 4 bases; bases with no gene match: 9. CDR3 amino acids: CASSPGQGRNYEQYF. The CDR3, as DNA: TGTGCCAGCAGCCCAGGACAGGGTAGGAACTACGAGCAGTACTTC.

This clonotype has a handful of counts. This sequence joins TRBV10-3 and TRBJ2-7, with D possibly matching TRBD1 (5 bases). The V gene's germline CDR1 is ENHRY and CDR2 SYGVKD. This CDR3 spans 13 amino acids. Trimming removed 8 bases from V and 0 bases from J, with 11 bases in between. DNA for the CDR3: TGTGCCATCGGGGCTTCCGTCTCCTACGAGCAGTACTTC. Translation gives CAIGASVSYEQYF.

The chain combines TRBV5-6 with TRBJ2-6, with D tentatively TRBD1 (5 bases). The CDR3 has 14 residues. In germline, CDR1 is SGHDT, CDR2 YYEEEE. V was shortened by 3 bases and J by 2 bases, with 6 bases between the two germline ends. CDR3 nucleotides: TGTGCCAGCAGCTCCAGGGCTGGGGCCAACGTCCTGACTTTC. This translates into CASSSRAGANVLTF.

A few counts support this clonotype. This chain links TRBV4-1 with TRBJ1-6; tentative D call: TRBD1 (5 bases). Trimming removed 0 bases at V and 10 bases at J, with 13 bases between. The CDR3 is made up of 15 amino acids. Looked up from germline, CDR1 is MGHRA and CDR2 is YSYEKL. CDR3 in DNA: TGCGCCAGCAGCCAAGACAGAGCCCAGGGCTCACCCCTCCACTTT. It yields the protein CASSQDRAQGSPLHF.

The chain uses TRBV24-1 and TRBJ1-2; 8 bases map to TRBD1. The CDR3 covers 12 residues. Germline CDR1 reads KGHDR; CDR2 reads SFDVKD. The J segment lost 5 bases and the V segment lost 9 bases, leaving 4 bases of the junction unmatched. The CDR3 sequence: CATEGQDYGYTF. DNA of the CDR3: TGTGCCACCGAGGGACAGGATTATGGCTACACCTTC.

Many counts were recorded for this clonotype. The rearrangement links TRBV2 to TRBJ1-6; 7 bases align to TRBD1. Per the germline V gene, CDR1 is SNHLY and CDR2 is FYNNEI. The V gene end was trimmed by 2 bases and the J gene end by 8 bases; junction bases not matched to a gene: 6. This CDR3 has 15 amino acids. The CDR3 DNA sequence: TGTGCCAGCAGTGAAACCCAGGGGGGATATTCACCCCTCCACTTT. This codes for CASSETQGGYSPLHF.

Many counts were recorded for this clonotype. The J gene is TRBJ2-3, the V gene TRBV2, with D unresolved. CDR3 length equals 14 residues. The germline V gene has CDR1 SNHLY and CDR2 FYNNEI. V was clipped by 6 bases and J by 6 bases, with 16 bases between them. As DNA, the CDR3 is TGTGCCAGCAGCGCTACCGACCTCCGGGATACGCAGTATTTT. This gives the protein CASSATDLRDTQYF.

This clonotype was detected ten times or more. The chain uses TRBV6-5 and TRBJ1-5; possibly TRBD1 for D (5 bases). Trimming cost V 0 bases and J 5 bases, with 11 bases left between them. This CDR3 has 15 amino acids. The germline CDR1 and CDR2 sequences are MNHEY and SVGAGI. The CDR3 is CASSYSGRGDQPQHF. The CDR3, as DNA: TGTGCCAGCAGTTACTCGGGGCGGGGAGATCAGCCCCAGCATTTT.

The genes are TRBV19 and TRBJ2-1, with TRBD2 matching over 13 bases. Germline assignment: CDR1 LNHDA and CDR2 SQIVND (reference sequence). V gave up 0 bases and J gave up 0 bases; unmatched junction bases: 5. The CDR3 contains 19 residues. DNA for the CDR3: TGTGCCAGTAGTATAGACTGGACTAGCGGGAGTTCCTCCTACAATGAGCAGTTCTTC. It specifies CASSIDWTSGSSSYNEQFF.

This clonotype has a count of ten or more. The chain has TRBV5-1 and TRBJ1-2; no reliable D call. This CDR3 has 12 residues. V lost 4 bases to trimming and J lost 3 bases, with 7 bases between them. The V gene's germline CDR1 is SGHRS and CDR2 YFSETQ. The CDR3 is CASSGVDYGYTF. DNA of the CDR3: TGCGCCAGCAGCGGAGTGGACTATGGCTACACCTTC.

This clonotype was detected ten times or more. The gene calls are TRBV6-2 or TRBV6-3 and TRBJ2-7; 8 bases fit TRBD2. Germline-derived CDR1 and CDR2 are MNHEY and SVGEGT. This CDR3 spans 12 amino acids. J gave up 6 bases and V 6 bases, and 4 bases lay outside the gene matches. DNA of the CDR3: TGTGCCAGCAGCCATACTAGCGGCGAGCAGTACTTC. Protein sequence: CASSHTSGEQYF.

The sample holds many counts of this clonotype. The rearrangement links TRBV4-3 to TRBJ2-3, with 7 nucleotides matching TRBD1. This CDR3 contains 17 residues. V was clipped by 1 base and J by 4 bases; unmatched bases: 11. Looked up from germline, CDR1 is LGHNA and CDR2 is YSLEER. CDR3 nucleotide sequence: TGCGCCAGCAGCCAAGCCCCCAGGGGGTCTGGCTCAGATACGCAGTATTTT. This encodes CASSQAPRGSGSDTQYF.

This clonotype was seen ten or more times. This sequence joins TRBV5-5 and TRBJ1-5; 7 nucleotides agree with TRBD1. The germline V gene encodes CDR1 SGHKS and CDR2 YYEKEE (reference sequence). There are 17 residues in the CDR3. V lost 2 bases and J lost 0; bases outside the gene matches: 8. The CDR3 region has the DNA TGTGCCAGCAGCTTCGTAGGGACAGTAGATAGCAATCAGCCCCAGCATTTT. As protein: CASSFVGTVDSNQPQHF.

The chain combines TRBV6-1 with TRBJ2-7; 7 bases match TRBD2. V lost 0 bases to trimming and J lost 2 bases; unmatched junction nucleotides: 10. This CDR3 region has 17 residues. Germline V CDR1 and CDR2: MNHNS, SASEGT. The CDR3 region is CASSEALSSGLTYEQYF. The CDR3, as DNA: TGTGCCAGCAGTGAAGCGCTTTCTAGCGGCCTCACCTACGAGCAGTACTTC.

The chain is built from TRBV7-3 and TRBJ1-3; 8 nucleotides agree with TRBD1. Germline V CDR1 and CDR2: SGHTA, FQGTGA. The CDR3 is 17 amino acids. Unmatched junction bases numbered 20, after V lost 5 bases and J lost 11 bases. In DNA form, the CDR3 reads TGTGCCAGCAGCAAGGGTCCGGGACAGGATATCTTAAGGTCCATATATTTT. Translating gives CASSKGPGQDILRSIYF.

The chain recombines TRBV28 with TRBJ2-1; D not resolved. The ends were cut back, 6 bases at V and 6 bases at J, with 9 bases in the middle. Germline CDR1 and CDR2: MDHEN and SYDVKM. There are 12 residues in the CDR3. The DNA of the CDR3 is TGTGCCAGCAGGATTCACACCAATGAGCAGTTCTTC. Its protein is CASRIHTNEQFF. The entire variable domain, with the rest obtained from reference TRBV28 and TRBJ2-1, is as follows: DVKVTQSSRYLVKRTGEKVFLECVQDMDHENMFWYRQDPGLGLRLIYFSYDVKMKEKGDIPEGYSVSREKKERFSLILESASTNQTSMYLCASRIHTNEQFFGPGTRLTVL.

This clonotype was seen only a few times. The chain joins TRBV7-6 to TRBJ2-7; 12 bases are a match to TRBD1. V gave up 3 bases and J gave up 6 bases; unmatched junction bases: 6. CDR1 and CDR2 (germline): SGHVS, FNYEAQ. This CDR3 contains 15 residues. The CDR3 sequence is CASSFVGQGAGEQYF. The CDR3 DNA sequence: TGTGCCAGCAGCTTCGTGGGACAGGGGGCCGGCGAGCAGTACTTC. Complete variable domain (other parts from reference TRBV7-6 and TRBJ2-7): GAGVSQSPRYKVTKRGQDVALRCDPISGHVSLYWYRQALGQGPEFLTYFNYEAQQDKSGLPNDRFSAERPEGSISTLTIQRTEQRDSAMYRCASSFVGQGAGEQYFGPGTRLTVT.

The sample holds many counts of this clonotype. The CDR3 protein is CASSPVGLGEQYF. As DNA, the CDR3 is TGTGCCAGCAGCCCCGTGGGTCTGGGCGAGCAGTACTTC. The chain carries TRBV7-9 and TRBJ2-7; D unresolved. The CDR3 contains 13 residues. The V end was cut by 5 bases, the J end by 6 bases, with 14 bases between. Germline V gives CDR1 SEHNR, CDR2 FQNEAQ (reference sequence).

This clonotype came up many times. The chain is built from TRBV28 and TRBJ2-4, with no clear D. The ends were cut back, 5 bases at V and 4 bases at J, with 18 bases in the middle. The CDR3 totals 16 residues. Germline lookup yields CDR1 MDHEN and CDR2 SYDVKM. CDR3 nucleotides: TGTGCCAGCAGTATACCCGGCCCGGTGGTAAAAAACATTCAGTACTTC. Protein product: CASSIPGPVVKNIQYF. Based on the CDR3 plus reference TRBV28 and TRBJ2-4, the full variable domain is DVKVTQSSRYLVKRTGEKVFLECVQDMDHENMFWYRQDPGLGLRLIYFSYDVKMKEKGDIPEGYSVSREKKERFSLILESASTNQTSMYLCASSIPGPVVKNIQYFGAGTRLSVL.

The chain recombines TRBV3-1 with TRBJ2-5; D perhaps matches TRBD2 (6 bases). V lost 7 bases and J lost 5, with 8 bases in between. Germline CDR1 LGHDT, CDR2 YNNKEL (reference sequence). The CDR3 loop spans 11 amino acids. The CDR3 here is CASNREETQYF. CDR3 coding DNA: TGTGCCAGCAACCGGGAGGAGACCCAGTACTTC.